These 28 T cell receptor beta chains share one sample of origin, sequenced in a study of Ad26.COV2.S vaccination and SARS-CoV-2 variants. Generated by immunoSEQ multiplex PCR, the TCRdb table keeps only in-frame clones and is missing some. The sample consists of 250,000 or so clones, roughly 85% of them appearing once. Treatment indicated: roughly 18 received Ad26.COV2.S at low or high dose, single or two shots; several received placebo; per-sample allocation not given. At day 63 after the first vaccine or placebo injection, samples were drawn. Sequenced material: peripheral blood, taken in a trial of Ad26.COV2.S vaccine versus placebo. The origin of the receptors is a person aged 18-60 years who received the Ad26.COV2.S COVID-19 vaccine or a placebo.

V usage is TRBV5-4 and J usage is TRBJ1-3; D is uncertain. V lost 0 bases to trimming and J lost 4 bases, with 11 bases between them. Germline V gene lookup returns CDR1 SGHNT and CDR2 YYREEE (reference sequence). CDR3 length: 15 residues. This CDR3 is CASSLDPRRGNTIYF. DNA of the CDR3: TGTGCCAGCAGCTTGGACCCTCGAAGAGGAAACACCATATATTTT.

This sequence joins TRBV6-2 or TRBV6-3 and TRBJ2-1; 12 bases agree with TRBD2. There are 15 residues in the CDR3. V trimming: 5 bases; J trimming: 6 bases; junction bases outside the gene matches: 5. Germline lookup yields CDR1 MNHEY and CDR2 SVGEGT. Here the CDR3 DNA reads TGTGCCAGCAGTCTAGCGGGAGGGCCTTCCAATGAGCAGTTCTTC. Protein product: CASSLAGGPSNEQFF.

This chain links TRBV5-1 with TRBJ1-2; TRBD1 is a possible D gene (5 bases). The CDR3 is 23 residues long. From germline, CDR1 is SGHRS and CDR2 YFSETQ. The V end was cut by 0 bases, the J end by 3 bases, with 36 bases between. CDR3: CASSLGPPMGGTLSRGTDYGYTF. In DNA, the CDR3 is TGCGCCAGCAGCTTGGGTCCGCCGATGGGAGGAACCCTTTCGCGAGGGACGGACTATGGCTACACCTTC.

This rearrangement joins TRBV19 to TRBJ2-7; D remains ambiguous. Trimming removed 5 bases at V and 2 bases at J, with 10 bases between. The CDR3 runs 13 residues. The germline V gene has CDR1 LNHDA and CDR2 SQIVND (reference sequence). The CDR3 is CASSLQDAYEQYF. CDR3 DNA sequence: TGTGCCAGTAGTTTGCAGGATGCCTACGAGCAGTACTTC.

V usage is TRBV7-2 and J usage is TRBJ2-2; 11 positions match TRBD2. V shed 1 base, J shed 4 bases, and the junction held 2 bases outside the gene matches. CDR1 and CDR2 (germline): SGHTA, FQGNSA. This CDR3 contains 16 residues. CDR3 region: CASSLGLAGGTGELFF. The CDR3 DNA is TGTGCCAGCAGCTTAGGGCTAGCGGGAGGCACCGGGGAGCTGTTTTTT.

The chain uses TRBV7-9 and TRBJ2-1, with a weak D call TRBD2 (6 bases). The germline gives CDR1 SEHNR, CDR2 FQNEAQ (reference sequence). The V gene lost 4 bases and the J gene lost 9 bases, with 10 bases spanning the gap. The CDR3 has 12 residues. CDR3 coding DNA: TGTGCCAGCAGCTGGGAGGTGGGTGAGCAGTTCTTC. This encodes CASSWEVGEQFF.

This clone was seen a handful of times. The chain couples TRBV7-8 to TRBJ2-5; 12 bases fit TRBD2. The CDR3 contains 20 residues. V gave up 5 bases and J gave up 4 bases; unmatched junction bases: 20. The germline gives CDR1 SGHVS, CDR2 FQNEAQ. The CDR3 spells CASSPNLGGLAGIKGETQYF. The CDR3 DNA reads as TGTGCCAGCAGCCCGAATTTGGGGGGACTAGCGGGCATAAAGGGAGAGACCCAGTACTTC.

The chain links TRBV5-3 to TRBJ2-7, with unresolved D. TRBV5-3 qualifies as an ORF whose function is uncertain. This CDR3 region has 13 residues. With 4 bases removed from V and 7 bases from J, the gap between germline ends came to 15 bases. This CDR3 reads CARSPEALSEQYF. The CDR3 DNA follows: TGTGCCAGAAGCCCTGAGGCCCTTTCTGAGCAGTACTTC.

This chain's CDR3 is CASSFGSQGYEQYF. In DNA, the CDR3 is TGTGCCAGCAGTTTCGGGTCTCAAGGGTACGAGCAGTACTTC. The chain recombines TRBV6-2 or TRBV6-3 with TRBJ2-7; unclear D gene. Germline V gene data show CDR1 as MNHEY and CDR2 as SVGEGT. The CDR3 consists of 14 residues. Trimming left V 4 bases short and J 4 bases short, with 14 bases between.

The gene calls are TRBV7-9 and TRBJ1-5; D not certain. V shed 0 bases and J shed 3 bases, with 18 bases lying between them. This CDR3 region has 18 residues. Germline CDR1 is SEHNR and CDR2 is FQNEAQ (reference sequence). The CDR3 reads CASSLALGSGGINQPQHF. The CDR3 coding sequence is TGTGCCAGCAGCTTAGCGCTGGGCTCGGGAGGAATCAATCAGCCCCAGCATTTT.

The V gene is TRBV7-9, the J gene TRBJ1-5, with 9 bases identical to TRBD1. V lost 1 base to trimming and J lost 4 bases; unmatched junction nucleotides: 14. The CDR3 contains 19 residues. The V gene's germline CDR1 is SEHNR and CDR2 FQNEAQ (reference sequence). CDR3 sequence: CASSLVRDREWAGNQPQHF. The CDR3 DNA sequence: TGTGCCAGCAGCTTAGTGAGGGACAGGGAGTGGGCGGGAAATCAGCCCCAGCATTTT.

The chain employs TRBV7-9 and TRBJ2-1; D remains unclear. Germline CDR1 is SEHNR and CDR2 is FQNEAQ (reference sequence). This CDR3 is 16 amino acids long. The ends were cut back, 4 bases at V and 0 bases at J, with 13 bases in the middle. The CDR3: CASSSLGQSSYNEQFF. In nucleotides, the CDR3 is TGTGCCAGCAGCTCGTTGGGCCAGAGCTCCTACAATGAGCAGTTCTTC. The whole variable domain, remainder taken from reference TRBV7-9 and TRBJ2-1, is DTGVSQNPRHKITKRGQNVTFRCDPISEHNRLYWYRQTLGQGPEFLTYFQNEAQLEKSRLLSDRFSAERPKGSFSTLEIQRTEQGDSAMYLCASSSLGQSSYNEQFFGPGTRLTVL.

This clone was detected only a few times. At one end, the junction sequence differs from germline, possibly due to a read error. The chain has TRBV7-3 and TRBJ1-1; 9 bases are shared with TRBD1. The germline gives CDR1 SGHTA, CDR2 FQGTGA. CDR3 length: 15 residues. CDR3 amino acids: CASSLQGTGNAEAFF. For the CDR3, the DNA is TGTGCCAGCAGCTTACAAGGGACAGGGAACGCTGAAGCTTTCTTT.

J is TRBJ2-1 and V is TRBV10-3; either TRBD1 or TRBD2 may supply D (6 bases each). Germline lookup yields CDR1 ENHRY and CDR2 SYGVKD. CDR3 length equals 17 residues. Between the trimmed V and J ends, which lost 4 bases and 0 bases, there was a span of 16 bases. The CDR3 region is CAISVKGRGGSYNEQFF. The CDR3 DNA reads as TGTGCCATCAGTGTTAAAGGCAGGGGAGGCTCCTACAATGAGCAGTTCTTC.

The chain recombines TRBV9 with TRBJ1-1; D is perhaps TRBD1 (5 bases). Trimming removed 1 base from V and 1 base from J, with 11 bases in between. Per the germline V gene, CDR1 is SGDLS and CDR2 is YYNGEE. The CDR3 has 15 amino acids. Here the CDR3 DNA reads TGTGCCAGCAGCGTACAGGGTGCTCGGAACACTGAAGCTTTCTTT. This encodes CASSVQGARNTEAFF.

The CDR3: CASSRTSGSYEQYF. DNA for the CDR3: TGTGCCAGCAGCCGGACTAGCGGGTCCTACGAGCAGTACTTC. The rearrangement uses TRBV5-4 and TRBJ2-7, with 11 bases fitting TRBD2. The germline gives CDR1 SGHNT, CDR2 YYREEE (reference sequence). This CDR3 contains 14 residues. The V gene end was trimmed by 4 bases and the J gene end by 1 base; junction bases not matched to a gene: 1.

This clone has only a few counts. The J gene is TRBJ1-3, the V gene TRBV7-8, with D unresolved. Germline lookup yields CDR1 SGHVS and CDR2 FQNEAQ. The CDR3 is made up of 14 amino acids. Trimming stripped 5 bases from V and 0 bases from J, with 8 bases between. CDR3 sequence reads: CASSPRGSGNTIYF. For the CDR3, the DNA is TGTGCCAGCAGCCCACGAGGCTCTGGAAACACCATATATTTT.

This chain links TRBV27 with TRBJ2-3; 9 bases fit TRBD1. The V gene end was trimmed by 6 bases and the J gene end by 4 bases; junction bases not matched to a gene: 5. CDR1 is MNHEY and CDR2 is SMNVEV in the germline V gene (reference sequence). This CDR3 has 14 residues. CDR3 sequence: CASSPGQGPDTQYF. In DNA form, the CDR3 reads TGTGCCAGCAGCCCGGGACAGGGTCCAGATACGCAGTATTTT.

V usage is TRBV10-3 and J usage is TRBJ1-2, with D possibly TRBD1 on 5 matching bases. V lost 0 bases to trimming and J lost 7 bases, with 12 bases between them. The CDR3 loop spans 14 amino acids. Germline CDR1 ENHRY, CDR2 SYGVKD. DNA of the CDR3: TGTGCCATCAGTGAGTCGTCTGGGGGAGGTGGCTACACCTTC. It yields the protein CAISESSGGGGYTF.

This rearrangement joins TRBV7-9 to TRBJ1-2, with D hard to call. V dropped 3 bases and J dropped 8 bases, with 13 bases sitting between them. Germline CDR1 is SEHNR and CDR2 is FQNEAQ (reference sequence). The CDR3 totals 13 residues. CDR3 amino acids: CASSFGSPLGYTF. CDR3 nucleotides: TGTGCCAGCAGCTTTGGGAGCCCCCTAGGCTACACCTTC.

This chain connects TRBV14 to TRBJ2-7; tentatively, D is TRBD1 (6 bases). The V gene's germline CDR1 is SGHDN and CDR2 FVKESK. The length of the CDR3 is 16 residues. Trimming cost V 5 bases and J 6 bases, with 23 bases left between them. The CDR3 reads CASSTRDNPCLVEQYV. CDR3 sequence (DNA): TGTGCCAGCAGCACCCGGGACAACCCCTGTCTGGTCGAGCAGTACGTC.

This clone was seen a few times. CDR3 in amino acids: CASRDSGTQNTGELFF. CDR3 nucleotide sequence: TGTGCCAGCAGGGATTCAGGGACACAGAACACCGGGGAGCTGTTTTTT. The rearrangement links TRBV7-3 to TRBJ2-2, with D maybe TRBD1 (6 bases). The CDR3 extends over 16 amino acids. Trimming took off 6 bases at V and 1 base at J, with 15 bases between the two ends. The germline gives CDR1 SGHTA, CDR2 FQGTGA.

V usage is TRBV13 and J usage is TRBJ1-6; 7 bases match TRBD1. Germline-derived CDR1 and CDR2 are PRHDT and FYEKMQ (reference sequence). CDR3 size: 15 residues. V shed 5 bases, J shed 9 bases, and the junction held 10 bases outside the gene matches. The CDR3 reads CASSRQRGLFSPLHF. The CDR3 bases are TGTGCCAGCAGCCGACAAAGGGGGCTGTTTTCACCCCTCCACTTT.

The rearrangement links TRBV7-8 to TRBJ1-4, with 9 bases fitting TRBD1. V gave up 1 base and J gave up 1 base; unmatched junction bases: 1. CDR1 and CDR2 from the germline V gene are SGHVS and FQNEAQ. The CDR3 contains 16 residues. CDR3 amino acids: CASSLGGQGTNEKLFF. DNA for the CDR3: TGTGCCAGCAGCTTAGGGGGACAGGGAACTAATGAAAAACTGTTTTTT.

The chain combines TRBV18 with TRBJ2-7, with a weak D call TRBD1 (6 bases). The CDR3 is 13 residues long. Germline V gene lookup returns CDR1 KGHSH and CDR2 LQKENI. V was clipped by 6 bases and J by 7 bases, with 16 bases between them. Here the CDR3 reads CASSRGRTEEQYV. CDR3 sequence (DNA): TGTGCCAGCTCGCGAGGCCGGACAGAAGAGCAGTACGTC.

The chain joins TRBV21-1 to TRBJ1-2; TRBD1 reflects the table's D call only, with no check against the DNA. TRBV21-1 constitutes a pseudogene. CDR3 size: 13 residues. DNA for the CDR3: TGTGCTAGCATCAGGACAGGGGGCTATGGCTACACCTTC. The encoded protein is CASIRTGGYGYTF.

The chain recombines TRBV6-6 with TRBJ1-5; 8 positions match TRBD1. Trimming cost V 6 bases and J 2 bases; bases outside gene matches: 6. CDR3 length: 15 residues. The germline V gene has CDR1 MNHNY and CDR2 SVGAGI (reference sequence). The CDR3, as DNA: TGTGCCAGCAGGACAGGGGTTAGTGGCAATCAGCCCCAGCATTTT. This translates into CASRTGVSGNQPQHF.

CDR3 coding DNA: TGTGCCAGCAGCTTAGCGGGGTCGGGGAACACCGGGGAGCTGTTTTTT. It codes for CASSLAGSGNTGELFF. The chain couples TRBV7-6 to TRBJ2-2; D is unclear. CDR1 and CDR2 (germline): SGHVS, FNYEAQ. The CDR3 has 16 amino acids. The germline V and J ends were trimmed by 0 bases and 1 base, with 9 bases remaining between them.